This T cell receptor beta chain stems from a study of regulatory T cells in long-lasting Graves disease. Study at large: Duration of antithyroid drug therapy among newly diagnosed Graves' patients was under 3 months.

Time point noted: newly diagnosed GD, antithyroid drugs for less than 3 months. TCR sequences were obtained from RNA taken from PBMCs. Through Arm-PCR of CDR3 regions and iRepertoire HTBI primers, TCR beta libraries were built. TCRdb redid the calling of the multiplex PCR reads with MiXCR, one entry per CDR3 protein. The data show some 370,000 distinct CDR3 sequences, approximately 10% seen once. From germline, CDR1 is ENHRY and CDR2 SYGVKD. The length of the CDR3 is 12 residues. The ends were cut back, 10 bases at V and 9 bases at J, with 16 bases in the middle. The data also belong to a second study, concerning T cells in Graves' hyperthyroidism and ophthalmopathy. That study reports: TCR CDR3 underwent first-round RT-PCR with the HTBI primer set.

The rearrangement links TRBV10-3 to TRBJ1-5; D is perhaps TRBD1 (5 bases). This TCR derives from a woman aged 18-30 years with Graves disease. The specimen was peripheral blood mononuclear cells (PBMCs), collected at new diagnosis, from a patient treated with antithyroid drugs. The CDR3 coding sequence is TGTGCCACCCGTCAGGGCGATGGGCCCCAGCATTTT. Translation gives CATRQGDGPQHF.